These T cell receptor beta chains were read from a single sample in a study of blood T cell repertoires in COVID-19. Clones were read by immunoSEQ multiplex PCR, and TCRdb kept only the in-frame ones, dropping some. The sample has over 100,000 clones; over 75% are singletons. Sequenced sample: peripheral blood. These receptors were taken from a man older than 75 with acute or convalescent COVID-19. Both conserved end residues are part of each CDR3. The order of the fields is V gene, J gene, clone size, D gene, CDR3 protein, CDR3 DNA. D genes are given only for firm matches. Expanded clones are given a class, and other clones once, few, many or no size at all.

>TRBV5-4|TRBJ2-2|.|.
CASSSSTASGTGELFF
TGTGCCAGCAGCTCTTCGACTGCCTCGGGTACCGGGGAGCTGTTTTTT
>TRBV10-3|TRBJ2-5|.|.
CAISESAGMGETQYF
TGTGCCATCAGTGAGTCTGCAGGGATGGGGGAGACCCAGTACTTC
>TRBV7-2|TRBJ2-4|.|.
CASSLGSLTRAIAKNIQYF
TGTGCCAGCAGCTTAGGGTCCTTGACCAGGGCGATAGCCAAAAACATTCAGTACTTC
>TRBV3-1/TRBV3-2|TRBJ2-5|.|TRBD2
CASSQDPASGARETQYF
TGTGCCAGCAGCCAAGATCCGGCTAGCGGGGCACGGGAGACCCAGTACTTC
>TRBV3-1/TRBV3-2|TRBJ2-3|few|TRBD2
CASITGLAGGDTQYF
TGTGCCAGCATTACGGGACTAGCGGGGGGGGATACGCAGTATTTT
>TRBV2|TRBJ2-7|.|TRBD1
CASDLGQHYEQYF
TGTGCCAGTGACTTGGGACAGCACTACGAGCAGTACTTC
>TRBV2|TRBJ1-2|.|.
CASSDSPAGGIYGYTF
TGTGCCAGCAGTGACTCTCCGGCGGGGGGGATTTATGGCTACACCTTC
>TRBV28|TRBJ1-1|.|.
CASVEGPGGTEAFF
TGTGCCAGCGTCGAGGGGCCCGGGGGCACTGAAGCTTTCTTT
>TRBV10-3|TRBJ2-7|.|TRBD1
CAIREGQGGYYEQYF
TGTGCCATCAGGGAGGGACAGGGTGGATACTACGAGCAGTACTTC
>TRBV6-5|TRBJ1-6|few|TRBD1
CASRTGENNSPLHF
TGTGCCAGCAGGACAGGGGAAAATAATTCACCCCTCCACTTT
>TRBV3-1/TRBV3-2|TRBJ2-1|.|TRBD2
CASSQEYRTSSNEQFF
TGTGCCAGCAGCCAAGAATACCGGACTAGCTCGAATGAGCAGTTCTTC
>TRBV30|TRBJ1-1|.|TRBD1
CAWIYRGNTEAFF
TGTGCCTGGATTTACAGGGGCAACACTGAAGCTTTCTTT
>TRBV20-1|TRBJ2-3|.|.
CSAPRIDTQYF
TGCAGTGCTCCGAGAATAGATACGCAGTATTTT
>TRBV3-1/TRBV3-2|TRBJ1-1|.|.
CASTKEIAGASNTEAFF
TGTGCCAGCACCAAAGAGATTGCGGGGGCCTCGAACACTGAAGCTTTCTTT
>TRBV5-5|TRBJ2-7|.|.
CASSRRGPPTESSYEQYF
TGTGCCAGCAGTAGGAGGGGGCCCCCGACCGAAAGCTCCTACGAGCAGTACTTC
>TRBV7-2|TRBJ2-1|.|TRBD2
CASSLNTGGGNEQFF
TGTGCCAGCAGCTTGAATACGGGAGGTGGTAATGAGCAGTTCTTC
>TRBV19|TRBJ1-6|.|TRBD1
CASRPGQGLGDNSPLHF
TGTGCCAGTAGGCCGGGACAGGGCCTCGGGGATAATTCACCCCTCCACTTT
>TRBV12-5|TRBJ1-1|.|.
CASGSVTMNTEAFF
TGTGCTAGTGGTAGTGTGACAATGAACACTGAAGCTTTCTTT
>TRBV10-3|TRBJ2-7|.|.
CAISGSVSSYEQYF
TGTGCCATCAGTGGTAGCGTGAGCTCCTACGAGCAGTACTTC
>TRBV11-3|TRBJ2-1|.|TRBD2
CASSVLAGGVYEQFF
TGTGCCAGCAGCGTTCTAGCGGGGGGGGTTTATGAGCAGTTCTTC
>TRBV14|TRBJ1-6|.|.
CASSQRMTVKHSPLHF
TGTGCCAGCAGCCAACGAATGACAGTAAAGCATTCACCCCTCCACTTT
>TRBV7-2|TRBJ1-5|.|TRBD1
CASSLGTGINQPQHF
TGTGCCAGCAGCTTAGGGACAGGGATCAATCAGCCCCAGCATTTT
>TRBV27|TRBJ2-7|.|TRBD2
CASSSRRTSDSYEQYF
TGTGCCAGCAGTTCCCGACGGACTAGCGACTCCTACGAGCAGTACTTC
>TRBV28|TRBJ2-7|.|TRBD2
CASREREIKEQYF
TGTGCCAGCAGGGAGCGGGAGATAAAAGAGCAGTACTTC
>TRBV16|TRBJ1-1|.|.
CASSQNRRNTEAFF
TGTGCCAGCAGCCAAAATAGGAGGAACACTGAAGCTTTCTTT
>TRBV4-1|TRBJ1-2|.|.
CASSQGQLQGSFYGYTF
TGCGCCAGCAGCCAAGGCCAACTCCAGGGAAGCTTCTATGGCTACACCTTC
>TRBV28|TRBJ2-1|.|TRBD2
CASSLGLAGAYNEQFF
TGTGCCAGCAGTTTAGGACTAGCGGGGGCCTACAATGAGCAGTTCTTC
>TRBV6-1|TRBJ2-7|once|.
CASSDQLGWSYEQYF
TGTGCCAGCAGTGACCAACTAGGGTGGTCCTACGAGCAGTACTTC
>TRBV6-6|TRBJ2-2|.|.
CAINRVGGNSNTGELFF
TGTGCCATCAATCGAGTTGGCGGGAACTCGAACACCGGGGAGCTGTTTTTT
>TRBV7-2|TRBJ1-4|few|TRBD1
CASSLRGSGKLFF
TGTGCCAGCAGTCTCAGGGGGTCGGGAAAACTGTTTTTT
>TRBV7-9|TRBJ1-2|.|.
CASSPHGVQGGYTF
TGTGCCAGCAGCCCTCACGGGGTACAGGGTGGCTACACCTTC
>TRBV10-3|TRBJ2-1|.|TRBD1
CAIRRTGDRYNEQFF
TGTGCCATCAGACGGACAGGGGATCGCTACAATGAGCAGTTCTTC
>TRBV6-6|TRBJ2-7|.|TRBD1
CASRGGTGGLSYEQYF
TGTGCCAGCAGGGGGGGAACAGGGGGCCTCTCCTACGAGCAGTACTTC
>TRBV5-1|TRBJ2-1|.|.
CASALPGNEQFF
TGCGCCAGCGCCTTACCAGGGAACGAGCAGTTCTTC
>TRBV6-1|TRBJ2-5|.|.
CASSEEGLMGTQYF
TGTGCCAGCAGTGAGGAGGGATTGATGGGGACCCAGTACTTC
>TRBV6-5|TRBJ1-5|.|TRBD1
CAIQGGNQPQHF
TGTGCCATCCAGGGGGGCAATCAGCCCCAGCATTTT
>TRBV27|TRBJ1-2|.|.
CASSLLPDSNYGYTF
TGTGCCAGCAGTTTACTTCCAGATTCTAACTATGGCTACACCTTC
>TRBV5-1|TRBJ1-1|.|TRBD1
CASSVSTGGFRAFF
TGCGCCAGCAGCGTCTCAACAGGGGGCTTTAGAGCTTTCTTT
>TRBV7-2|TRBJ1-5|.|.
CASSTLTGSNQPQHF
TGTGCCAGCAGTACCCTGACGGGGAGCAATCAGCCCCAGCATTTT
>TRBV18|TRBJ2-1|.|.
CASSPWQLDTSYNEQFF
TGTGCCAGCTCACCGTGGCAATTGGACACCAGCTACAATGAGCAGTTCTTC
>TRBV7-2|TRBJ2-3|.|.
CASSLRRDTDTQYF
TGTGCCAGCAGCTTAAGGCGGGACACAGATACGCAGTATTTT
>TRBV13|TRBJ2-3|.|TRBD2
CASSLAGGADTQYF
TGTGCCAGCAGCTTAGCCGGGGGGGCAGATACGCAGTATTTT
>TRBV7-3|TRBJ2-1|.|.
CASSLDGIGNEQFF
TGTGCCAGCAGCTTGGACGGGATAGGAAATGAGCAGTTCTTC
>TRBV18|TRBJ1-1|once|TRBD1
CASSPLGGTTEAFF
TGTGCCAGCTCACCATTAGGGGGCACGACTGAAGCTTTCTTT
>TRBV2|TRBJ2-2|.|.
CASSKGGANTGELFF
TGTGCCAGCAGTAAGGGAGGCGCGAACACCGGGGAGCTGTTTTTT
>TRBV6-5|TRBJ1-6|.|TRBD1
CASSLGTAQYPLHF
TGTGCCAGCAGTTTGGGGACAGCCCAGTACCCCCTCCACTTT